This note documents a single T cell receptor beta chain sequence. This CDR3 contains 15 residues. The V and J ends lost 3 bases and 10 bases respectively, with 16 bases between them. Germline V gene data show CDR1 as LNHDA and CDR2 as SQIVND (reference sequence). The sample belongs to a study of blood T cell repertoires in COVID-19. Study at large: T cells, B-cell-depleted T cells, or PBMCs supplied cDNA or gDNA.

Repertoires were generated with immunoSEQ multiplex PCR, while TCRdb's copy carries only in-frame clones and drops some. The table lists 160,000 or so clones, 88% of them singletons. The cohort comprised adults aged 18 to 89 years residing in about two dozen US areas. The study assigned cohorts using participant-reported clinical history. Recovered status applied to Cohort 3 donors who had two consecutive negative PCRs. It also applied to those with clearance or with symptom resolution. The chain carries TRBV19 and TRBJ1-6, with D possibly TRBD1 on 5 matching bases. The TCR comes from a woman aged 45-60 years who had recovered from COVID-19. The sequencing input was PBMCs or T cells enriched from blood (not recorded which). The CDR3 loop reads CASSILGAGESPLHF. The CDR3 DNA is TGTGCCAGTAGTATTCTCGGCGCGGGGGAGTCACCCCTCCACTTT.